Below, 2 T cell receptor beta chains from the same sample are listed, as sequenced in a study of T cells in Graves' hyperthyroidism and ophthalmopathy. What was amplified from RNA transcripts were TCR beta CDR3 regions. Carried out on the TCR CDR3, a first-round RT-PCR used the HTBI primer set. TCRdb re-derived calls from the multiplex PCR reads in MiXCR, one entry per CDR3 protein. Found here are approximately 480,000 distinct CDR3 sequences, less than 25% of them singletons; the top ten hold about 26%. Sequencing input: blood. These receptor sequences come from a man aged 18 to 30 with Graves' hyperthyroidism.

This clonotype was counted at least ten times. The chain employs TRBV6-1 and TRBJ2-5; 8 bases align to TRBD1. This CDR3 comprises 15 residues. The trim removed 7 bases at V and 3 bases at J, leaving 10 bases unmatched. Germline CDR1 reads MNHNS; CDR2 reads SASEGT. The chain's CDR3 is CASITRTGNKETQYF. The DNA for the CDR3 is TGTGCCAGCATCACGAGGACAGGGAATAAAGAGACCCAGTACTTC.

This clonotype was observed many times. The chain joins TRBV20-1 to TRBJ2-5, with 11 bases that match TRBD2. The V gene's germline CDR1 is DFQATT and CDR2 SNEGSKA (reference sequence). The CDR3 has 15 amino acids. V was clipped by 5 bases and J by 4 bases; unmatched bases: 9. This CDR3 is CSAGRLAGLTETQYF. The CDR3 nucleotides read TGCAGTGCTGGGAGACTAGCGGGGCTAACAGAGACCCAGTACTTC.